Listed below are T cell receptor beta chains from one sample, sequenced in a study of CD8 T cells in Susac syndrome. MiXCR, applied by TCRdb to the immunoSEQ multiplex PCR reads, yields one record per CDR3 protein. Here the sample spans some 120,000 distinct CDR3 sequences, about 90% being singletons. Sequencing was performed on CD4+ T cells from PBMCs. The receptors shown here come from a human donor in good health. Each CDR3 is given with its conserved first and last residue. The D gene is left open where the match is weak.

d_gene,j_gene,v_gene,CDR3aa,CDR3nt
.,TRBJ1-1,TRBV20-1,CSARWAEMNTEVFF,TGCAGTGCTAGATGGGCGGAAATGAACACTGAAGTTTTCTTT
TRBD2,TRBJ2-3,TRBV6-5,CASSWGTSGGPDTQYF,TGTGCCAGCAGTTGGGGGACTAGCGGGGGTCCGGATACGCAGTATTTT
.,TRBJ2-5,TRBV2,CASSEETQYF,TGTGCCAGCAGTGAGGAGACCCAGTACTTC
.,TRBJ1-1,TRBV5-1,CASSLGLPGPVTEAFF,TGCGCCAGCAGCTTGGGGCTGCCGGGCCCGGTGACTGAAGCTTTCTTT
.,TRBJ2-1,TRBV15,CATSRDRSYNEQFF,TGTGCCACCAGCAGAGATCGGTCGTACAATGAGCAGTTCTTC
.,TRBJ1-2,TRBV30,CAWRRRAPGGGYTF,TGTGCCTGGAGGCGCAGGGCTCCTGGCGGTGGCTACACTTTC
.,TRBJ2-7,TRBV3-1,CASSPMTGHLSSYEQYF,TGTGCCAGCAGCCCGATGACCGGCCACCTAAGCTCCTACGAGCAGTACTTC
.,TRBJ1-5,TRBV9,CASARDTNQPQHF,TGTGCCAGCGCCCGGGACACCAATCAGCCCCAGCATTTT
TRBD1,TRBJ2-5,TRBV7-3,CASSPFRTGETQYF,TGTGCCAGCAGCCCTTTCAGGACAGGGGAGACCCAGTACTTC
.,TRBJ1-2,TRBV3-1,CASNSAGPRSGYTF,TGTGCCAGCAACTCCGCCGGGCCTCGGAGTGGCTACACCTTC
TRBD1,TRBJ2-7,TRBV6-2/TRBV6-3,CATTDRGDYEQYF,TGTGCCACCACGGACAGGGGAGACTACGAGCAGTACTTC
TRBD1,TRBJ2-1,TRBV18,CASSPGTGVYNEQFF,TGTGCCAGCTCCCCCGGGACAGGGGTCTACAATGAGCAGTTCTTC
.,TRBJ2-1,TRBV5-1,CASSLTGFGEQFF,TGCGCCAGCAGCCTGACAGGTTTTGGTGAGCAGTTCTTC
.,TRBJ2-7,TRBV5-4,CASSRDLKPSNEQYF,TGTGCCAGCAGTAGGGACCTAAAGCCATCAAACGAGCAGTACTTC
TRBD1,TRBJ2-1,TRBV14,CASSQDPPDRGRDEQFF,TGTGCCAGCAGCCAAGATCCCCCGGACAGGGGGCGGGATGAGCAGTTCTTC
.,TRBJ2-7,TRBV4-2,CASSHPGQKAYEQYF,TGTGCCAGCAGCCACCCGGGACAAAAAGCCTACGAGCAGTACTTC
.,TRBJ2-3,TRBV7-2,CASTPFRGATTRDTQYF,TGTGCCAGCACCCCGTTCAGGGGGGCTACTACGAGAGATACGCAGTATTTT
TRBD1,TRBJ1-1,TRBV9,CASSVGDRAVPEAFF,TGTGCCAGCAGCGTAGGGGACAGGGCTGTCCCTGAAGCTTTCTTT